The 18 T cell receptor beta chains presented below share a single source sample, sequenced in a study of T cell responses to AZD1222 COVID-19 vaccine. Profiling relied on immunoSEQ multiplex PCR, and the TCRdb table lists in-frame clones only, not all of them. The table has about 160,000 clones, 92% seen once. Here the sequenced sample was peripheral blood, taken on day 0 of MenACWY control vaccination. All receptors come from an adult in good health.

J is TRBJ1-3 and V is TRBV7-2; no clear D gene. The V end lost 5 bases, the J end lost 2 bases, and 16 bases lay between the germline ends. Germline assignment: CDR1 SGHTA and CDR2 FQGNSA. This CDR3 is built from 16 residues. The CDR3 protein is CASSLTGLEAGNTIYF. The CDR3 DNA follows: TGTGCCAGCAGCCTAACTGGGCTCGAGGCTGGAAACACCATATATTTT. Full variable domain (outside the CDR3, taken from reference TRBV7-2 and TRBJ1-3): GAGVSQSPSNKVTEKGKDVELRCDPISGHTALYWYRQSLGQGLEFLIYFQGNSAPDKSGLPSDRFSAERTGGSVSTLTIQRTQQEDSAVYLCASSLTGLEAGNTIYFGEGSWLTVV.

The chain links TRBV28 to TRBJ1-6, with TRBD1 matching 9 bases. The CDR3 contains 17 residues. Trimming at V came to 8 bases and at J to 2 bases, leaving 10 bases not matched to a gene. Germline values: CDR1 MDHEN, CDR2 SYDVKM. CDR3 protein: CASATSQGATYNSPLHF. Written as DNA, the CDR3 is TGTGCCAGCGCCACGTCACAGGGGGCGACCTATAATTCACCCCTCCACTTT.

This chain links TRBV2 with TRBJ2-5, with 11 bases matching TRBD2. The CDR3 contains 14 residues. Germline values: CDR1 SNHLY, CDR2 FYNNEI. V lost 3 bases, J lost 8 bases, and 5 bases stayed unmatched. CDR3 residues: CASSEGLAAYTQYF. The DNA for the CDR3 is TGTGCCAGCAGTGAGGGACTAGCGGCCTATACCCAGTACTTC.

This sequence joins TRBV6-5 and TRBJ2-2, with D tentatively TRBD1 (7 bases). The CDR3 contains 15 residues. Trimming pared 7 bases from V and 2 bases from J, leaving 14 bases between. Per the germline V gene, CDR1 is MNHEY and CDR2 is SVGAGI. This chain's CDR3 is CASTKGGGNTGELFF. The CDR3 nucleotides read TGTGCCAGCACCAAAGGAGGGGGCAACACCGGGGAGCTGTTTTTT.

The J gene is TRBJ1-5, the V gene TRBV7-2; 7 bases match TRBD1. The CDR3 is made up of 15 amino acids. The trim removed 2 bases at V and 5 bases at J, leaving 6 bases unmatched. The germline V gene encodes CDR1 SGHTA and CDR2 FQGNSA. CDR3 DNA sequence: TGTGCCAGCAGCTTAAGGACAGGAGGGGATCAGCCCCAGCATTTT. Its protein product is CASSLRTGGDQPQHF.

This sequence joins TRBV11-3 and TRBJ2-1; D is tentatively TRBD1 or TRBD2 (5 bases each). Germline lookup yields CDR1 SGHNT and CDR2 YENEEA. The CDR3 sequence is 12 residues long. V gave up 3 bases and J gave up 15 bases, with 15 bases separating them. The CDR3 DNA reads as TGTGCCAGCAGCTTTACCCGGGACGGCTTGTTCTTC. This sequence encodes CASSFTRDGLFF.

This clone has a single count. V gene TRBV2 combines with J gene TRBJ1-5; 9 nucleotides agree with TRBD1. Germline V gene sequence: CDR1 SNHLY, CDR2 FYNNEI. J lost 7 bases, V lost 7 bases, and 5 bases had no gene match. This CDR3 spans 13 amino acids. As DNA, the CDR3 is TGTGCCAGCACGACAGGGACAGGGCAGCCCCAGCATTTT. Translation gives CASTTGTGQPQHF.

The rearrangement joins TRBV7-3 to TRBJ2-3; 7 bases match TRBD1. V trimming: 0 bases; J trimming: 2 bases; junction bases outside the gene matches: 2. Germline assignment: CDR1 SGHTA and CDR2 FQGTGA. CDR3 length equals 15 residues. The CDR3 protein is CASSLTGGNTDTQYF. The CDR3 DNA is TGTGCCAGCAGCTTAACAGGGGGCAACACAGATACGCAGTATTTT.

The chain employs TRBV28 and TRBJ1-1; D not resolved. The CDR3 covers 14 residues. With 4 bases removed from V and 3 bases from J, the gap between germline ends came to 12 bases. CDR1 and CDR2 (germline): MDHEN, SYDVKM. The CDR3 here is CASSSTDGYTEAFF. As DNA, the CDR3 is TGTGCCAGCAGTTCAACGGACGGGTACACTGAAGCTTTCTTT.

The CDR3 sequence is CASSQDQGRPILFQETQYF. CDR3 bases: TGTGCCAGCAGCCAAGATCAGGGCAGGCCGATTTTGTTCCAAGAGACCCAGTACTTC. The chain combines TRBV3-1 (or the pseudogene TRBV3-2) with TRBJ2-5, with a weak D call TRBD1 (5 bases). V gave up 0 bases and J gave up 1 base, with 21 bases separating them. Germline values: CDR1 LGHDT, CDR2 YNNKEL (reference sequence). The CDR3 is 19 amino acids.

The chain uses TRBV3-1 (or the pseudogene TRBV3-2) and TRBJ2-2; D remains unclear. Trimming took 1 base from V and 4 from J, leaving 4 bases between them. The V gene's germline CDR1 is LGHDT and CDR2 YNNKEL (reference sequence). The CDR3 extends over 13 amino acids. The CDR3 sequence: CASSQVGTGELFF. DNA of the CDR3: TGTGCCAGCAGCCAAGTTGGCACCGGGGAGCTGTTTTTT.

The chain is built from TRBV3-1 (or the pseudogene TRBV3-2) and TRBJ2-5; 7 nucleotides line up with TRBD2. With 0 bases clipped from V and 6 bases from J, the junction kept 7 bases outside the gene matches. The V gene's germline CDR1 is LGHDT and CDR2 YNNKEL (reference sequence). This CDR3 spans 15 amino acids. CDR3 sequence: CASSQDPGRRQTQYF. The CDR3, as DNA: TGTGCCAGCAGCCAAGATCCCGGGAGGAGGCAGACCCAGTACTTC.

The V gene is TRBV19, the J gene TRBJ2-3; no definite D call. Between the trimmed V and J ends, which lost 7 bases and 4 bases, there was a span of 21 bases. CDR1 and CDR2 from the germline V gene are LNHDA and SQIVND (reference sequence). The CDR3 runs 16 residues. The DNA of the CDR3 is TGTGCCAGTACCCCCAGGCCGGCTAGTAATGCAGATACGCAGTATTTT. Residues: CASTPRPASNADTQYF.

V gene TRBV6-1 combines with J gene TRBJ2-1, with TRBD1 identical over 9 bases. Per the germline V gene, CDR1 is MNHNS and CDR2 is SASEGT. The CDR3 has 16 residues. V dropped 2 bases and J dropped 3; count of bases not matched to a gene: 5. The CDR3 nucleotides read TGTGCCAGCAGTGAATGGGCGGGACAGGGCTACAATGAGCAGTTCTTC. Translated, it gives CASSEWAGQGYNEQFF.

V and J are TRBV10-2 and TRBJ1-2; 10 bases are a match to TRBD1. Per the germline V gene, CDR1 is WSHSY and CDR2 is SAAADI. CDR3 length equals 17 residues. Trimming took 9 bases from V and 3 from J; bases not matched to a gene: 16. The CDR3 loop reads CASSSWDRGLGYYGYTF. In DNA form, the CDR3 reads TGCGCCAGTTCAAGCTGGGACAGGGGTCTAGGTTACTATGGCTACACCTTC.

This clone came up a few times. V and J are TRBV5-4 and TRBJ2-2; D might be TRBD2 (6 bases). V was shortened by 10 bases and J by 0 bases, with 16 bases between the two germline ends. CDR1 and CDR2 (germline): SGHNT, YYREEE (reference sequence). CDR3 size: 15 residues. The CDR3 is CAGEPGLSNTGELFF. The CDR3 nucleotides are TGTGCCGGAGAACCGGGACTTTCGAACACCGGGGAGCTGTTTTTT.

The chain carries TRBV7-3 and TRBJ2-7; maybe TRBD2 (6 bases). CDR1 SGHTA and CDR2 FQGTGA come from the germline V gene. The CDR3 sequence is 13 residues long. Between the trimmed V and J ends, which lost 4 bases and 0 bases, there was a span of 7 bases. The CDR3 nucleotides are TGTGCCAGCAGCTCGGGGGACTCCTACGAGCAGTACTTC. Translating it yields CASSSGDSYEQYF.

V usage is TRBV5-1 and J usage is TRBJ1-2; 9 nucleotides match TRBD1. Germline CDR1 SGHRS, CDR2 YFSETQ. V shed 5 bases, J shed 3 bases, and the junction held 5 bases outside the gene matches. This CDR3 region has 14 residues. CDR3 bases: TGCGCCAGCAGTTGGGACAGGGCTGACTATGGCTACACCTTC. Its translation: CASSWDRADYGYTF.